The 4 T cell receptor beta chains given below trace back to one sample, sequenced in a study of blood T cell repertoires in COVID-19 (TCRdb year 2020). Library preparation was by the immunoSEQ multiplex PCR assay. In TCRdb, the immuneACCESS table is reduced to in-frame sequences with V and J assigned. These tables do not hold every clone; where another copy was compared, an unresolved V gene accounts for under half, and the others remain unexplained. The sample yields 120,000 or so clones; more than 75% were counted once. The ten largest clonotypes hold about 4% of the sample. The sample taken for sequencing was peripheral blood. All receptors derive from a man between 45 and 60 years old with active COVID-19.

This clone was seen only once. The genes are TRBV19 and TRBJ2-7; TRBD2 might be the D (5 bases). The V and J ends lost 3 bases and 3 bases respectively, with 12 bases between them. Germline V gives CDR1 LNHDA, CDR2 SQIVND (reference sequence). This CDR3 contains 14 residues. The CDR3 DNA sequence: TGTGCCAGTAGTATGAGCGGCGGAATCTACGAGCAGTACTTC. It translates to CASSMSGGIYEQYF.

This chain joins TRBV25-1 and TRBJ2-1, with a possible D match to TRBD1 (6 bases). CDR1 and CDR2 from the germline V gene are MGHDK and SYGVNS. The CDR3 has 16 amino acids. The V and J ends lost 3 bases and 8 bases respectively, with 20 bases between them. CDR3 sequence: CASSDPLGAKGDEQFF. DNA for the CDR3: TGTGCCAGCAGTGATCCTCTGGGCGCCAAGGGGGATGAGCAGTTCTTC.

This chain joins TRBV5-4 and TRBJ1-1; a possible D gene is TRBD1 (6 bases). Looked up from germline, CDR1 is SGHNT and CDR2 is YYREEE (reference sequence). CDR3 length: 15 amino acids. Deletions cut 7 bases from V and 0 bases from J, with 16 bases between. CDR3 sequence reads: CASRTGGQVNTEAFF. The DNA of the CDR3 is TGTGCCAGCCGAACTGGGGGACAAGTGAACACTGAAGCTTTCTTT.

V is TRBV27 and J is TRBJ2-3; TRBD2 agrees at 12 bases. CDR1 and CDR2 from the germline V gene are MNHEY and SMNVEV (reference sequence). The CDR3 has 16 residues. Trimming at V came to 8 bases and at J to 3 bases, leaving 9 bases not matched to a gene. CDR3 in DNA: TGTGCCAGCGGGGAATCGACTAGCGGGAGAACAGATACGCAGTATTTT. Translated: CASGESTSGRTDTQYF.